Sequencing of this T cell receptor beta chain was carried out in a study of blood T cells in healthy people across ages. The CDR3 consists of 17 residues. CDR1 and CDR2 (germline): MNHNY, SVGAGI (reference sequence). V was shortened by 4 bases and J by 0 bases, with 13 bases between the two germline ends. Study-wide points: Older age went with lower TCR beta diversity per million T cells, in a roughly linear way.

Comment on this clonotype: What it binds is unknown.

It was with a sample-barcoded 5' primer and a J-beta primer mix that a second PCR of about 6 to 12 cycles was run. Each cDNA molecule, via a template-switch adaptor with 12 random nucleotides, was tagged. TCRdb reanalysed the 5' RACE reads using MiXCR and keeps one entry per CDR3 protein. The data hold approximately 1,700,000 distinct CDR3 sequences, with around 40% observed a single time. Source material: blood. The rearrangement uses TRBV6-6 and TRBJ2-6; TRBD1 or TRBD2 may be the D gene (7 bases each). The sequence was obtained from a human donor in good health. This CDR3 reads CASSSDREGSGANVLTF. The CDR3 nucleotides read TGTGCCAGCAGTTCCGACAGGGAGGGCTCTGGGGCCAACGTCCTGACTTTC.